Shown below are 18 T cell receptor beta chains from a single sample sequenced in a study of T-cell memory formation after mild COVID-19. Via MiXCR, TCRdb re-called the 5' RACE reads, giving one row per CDR3 protein. The sample lists approximately 180,000 distinct CDR3 sequences; around 16% were seen once. Sample: PBMCs or a T cell subset sorted from them (not recorded which). The receptors derive from an adult woman who had mild COVID-19 (a few samples of this study predate the infection). Cell type and time point are not known.

The genes are TRBV6-5 and TRBJ1-1; 9 bases fit TRBD1. The CDR3 runs 15 residues. J was trimmed by 0 bases and V by 5 bases; bases with no gene match: 4. Germline CDR1 and CDR2: MNHEY and SVGAGI. The CDR3: CASSTDRGLNTEAFF. In DNA, the CDR3 is TGTGCCAGCAGTACGGACAGGGGCTTGAACACTGAAGCTTTCTTT.

This clonotype was seen more than once but under ten times. The chain recombines TRBV20-1 with TRBJ2-1; possibly TRBD2 for D (6 bases). Germline CDR1 and CDR2: DFQATT and SNEGSKA (reference sequence). With 5 bases removed from V and 4 bases from J, the gap between germline ends came to 15 bases. The CDR3 runs to 14 residues. This chain's CDR3 is CSAGGGARYNEQFF. CDR3 nucleotides: TGCAGTGCTGGAGGAGGGGCTCGGTACAATGAGCAGTTCTTC.

A few counts support this clonotype. V gene TRBV30 combines with J gene TRBJ1-1, with TRBD1 matching 7 bases. CDR3 length: 15 amino acids. Germline V lookup: CDR1 GTSNPN, CDR2 SVGIG (reference sequence). Trimming at V came to 1 base and at J to 0 bases, leaving 5 bases not matched to a gene. This chain's CDR3 is CAWSDRGALNTEAFF. As DNA, the CDR3 is TGTGCCTGGAGTGACAGGGGTGCTTTGAACACTGAAGCTTTCTTT.

This chain uses TRBV20-1 with TRBJ2-7; TRBD1 is a possible D gene (5 bases). Germline CDR1 reads DFQATT; CDR2 reads SNEGSKA (reference sequence). V was clipped by 0 bases and J by 2 bases, with 17 bases between them. There are 16 residues in the CDR3. As DNA, the CDR3 is TGCAGTGCTAGAGAATGGGTCTCAGGGCCCACCTACGAGCAGTACTTC. Its translation is CSAREWVSGPTYEQYF.

This clonotype was seen more than once but under ten times. The chain links TRBV15 to TRBJ2-7; D is ambiguous. Deletions cut 4 bases from V and 3 bases from J, with 4 bases between. Germline V gene lookup returns CDR1 LNHNV and CDR2 YYDKDF (reference sequence). There are 11 residues in the CDR3. The CDR3 loop is CATSNRYEQYF. CDR3 bases: TGTGCCACCAGCAACCGCTACGAGCAGTACTTC. The entire variable domain, with the rest obtained from reference TRBV15 and TRBJ2-7, is as follows: DAMVIQNPRYQVTQFGKPVTLSCSQTLNHNVMYWYQQKSSQAPKLLFHYYDKDFNNEADTPDNFQSRRPNTSFCFLDIRSPGLGDTAMYLCATSNRYEQYFGPGTRLTVT.

The rearrangement joins TRBV12-3 or TRBV12-4 to TRBJ2-2; 7 nucleotides match TRBD2. CDR3 length: 15 residues. V lost 2 bases, J lost 4 bases, and 4 bases stayed unmatched. The CDR3 sequence: CASSLLGRSTGELFF. Written as DNA, the CDR3 is TGTGCCAGCAGTTTACTCGGGAGGAGCACCGGGGAGCTGTTTTTT.

CDR3 nucleotide sequence: TGTGCCAGCAGCTTGGCCGGAAGCGGGGGGTACAATGAGCAGTTCTTC. It translates to CASSLAGSGGYNEQFF. The chain recombines TRBV5-4 with TRBJ2-1, with 9 bases identical to TRBD2. Germline-derived CDR1 and CDR2 are SGHNT and YYREEE (reference sequence). This CDR3 spans 16 amino acids. V dropped 0 bases and J dropped 4; count of bases not matched to a gene: 5.

This clonotype has only a few counts. This chain joins TRBV5-1 and TRBJ2-3, with D perhaps assigned TRBD1 or TRBD2 (5 bases each). Germline V gives CDR1 SGHRS, CDR2 YFSETQ. V shed 7 bases and J shed 2 bases, with 14 bases lying between them. The CDR3 totals 14 residues. The CDR3 protein is CASGSGRFTDTQYF. CDR3 DNA: TGCGCCAGCGGGTCGGGGCGGTTCACAGATACGCAGTATTTT. The full variable domain, its missing parts supplied by reference TRBV5-1 and TRBJ2-3, is KAGVTQTPRYLIKTRGQQVTLSCSPISGHRSVSWYQQTPGQGLQFLFEYFSETQRNKGNFPGRFSGRQFSNSRSEMNVSTLELGDSALYLCASGSGRFTDTQYFGPGTRLTVL.

This clonotype was seen only a few times. This sequence joins TRBV20-1 and TRBJ2-5; 10 positions match TRBD2. The CDR3 is 14 amino acids. V lost 1 base, J lost 5 bases, and 4 bases stayed unmatched. Germline V gene sequence: CDR1 DFQATT, CDR2 SNEGSKA (reference sequence). The CDR3 here is CSARVLAGWETQYF. The CDR3 DNA reads as TGCAGTGCTAGAGTACTAGCGGGGTGGGAGACCCAGTACTTC.

The DNA for the CDR3 is TGTGCCTGGAGGAAGACAGGGGATGATGGCTACACCTTC. This translates into CAWRKTGDDGYTF. The chain joins TRBV30 to TRBJ1-2; 8 positions match TRBD1. The germline V gene has CDR1 GTSNPN and CDR2 SVGIG (reference sequence). V was clipped by 3 bases and J by 6 bases; unmatched bases: 6. The CDR3 contains 13 residues.

In this sample, this clonotype turned up a few times. The CDR3 here is CASSEEEAGGSRNEQFF. CDR3 nucleotide sequence: TGTGCCAGCAGCGAGGAAGAAGCGGGAGGCAGTCGGAATGAGCAGTTCTTC. This chain uses TRBV7-6 with TRBJ2-1, with 9 bases matching TRBD2. Trimming removed 5 bases from V and 7 bases from J; junction bases left unmatched: 15. Germline V gene data show CDR1 as SGHVS and CDR2 as FNYEAQ. This CDR3 region has 17 residues. The full variable domain, rest sourced from reference TRBV7-6 and TRBJ2-1, is GAGVSQSPRYKVTKRGQDVALRCDPISGHVSLYWYRQALGQGPEFLTYFNYEAQQDKSGLPNDRFSAERPEGSISTLTIQRTEQRDSAMYRCASSEEEAGGSRNEQFFGPGTRLTVL.

The genes are TRBV7-2 and TRBJ2-6; 7 bases fit TRBD1. The germline V gene has CDR1 SGHTA and CDR2 FQGNSA. After removal of 3 bases from V and 4 bases from J, the junction contained 3 bases not matched to a gene. This CDR3 contains 15 residues. The CDR3 reads CASSLTGRGANVLTF. The DNA for the CDR3 is TGTGCCAGCAGCTTGACAGGGCGCGGGGCCAACGTCCTGACTTTC.

The rearrangement uses TRBV9 and TRBJ2-5; D possibly corresponds to TRBD2 (5 bases). Germline-derived CDR1 and CDR2 are SGDLS and YYNGEE. V was pared by 0 bases and J by 4 bases, with 16 bases between. The CDR3 covers 16 residues. CDR3 in DNA: TGTGCCAGCAGCGTAGAGGGAGCGGAGGTCCCAGAGACCCAGTACTTC. This encodes CASSVEGAEVPETQYF. Full variable domain (outside the CDR3, taken from reference TRBV9 and TRBJ2-5): DSGVTQTPKHLITATGQRVTLRCSPRSGDLSVYWYQQSLDQGLQFLIQYYNGEERAKGNILERFSAQQFPDLHSELNLSSLELGDSALYFCASSVEGAEVPETQYFGPGTRLLVL.

A remark on this clonotype: The conserved phenylalanine or tryptophan normally closing the CDR3 is absent here, so this likely arose from a read error. The chain joins TRBV30 to TRBJ2-6; TRBD1 or TRBD2 may be the D gene (5 bases each). The V end lost 2 bases, the J end lost 4 bases, and 15 bases lay between the germline ends. CDR1 GTSNPN and CDR2 SVGIG come from the germline V gene (reference sequence). The CDR3 loop spans 16 amino acids. For the CDR3, the DNA is TGTGCCTGGAGTAGTTCGGGGCTCGCCGGGGCCAACGTCCTGACTGTC. Translated, it gives CAWSSSGLAGANVLTV.

This clonotype appeared a few times. The rearrangement joins TRBV5-1 to TRBJ2-1; 12 bases are a match to TRBD2. J was trimmed by 5 bases and V by 1 base; bases with no gene match: 4. The CDR3 runs to 16 residues. Germline CDR1 reads SGHRS; CDR2 reads YFSETQ. Here the CDR3 DNA reads TGCGCCAGCAGCTTGACTAGCGGGGGGACTCACAATGAGCAGTTCTTC. Residues: CASSLTSGGTHNEQFF. The entire variable domain, with the rest obtained from reference TRBV5-1 and TRBJ2-1, is as follows: KAGVTQTPRYLIKTRGQQVTLSCSPISGHRSVSWYQQTPGQGLQFLFEYFSETQRNKGNFPGRFSGRQFSNSRSEMNVSTLELGDSALYLCASSLTSGGTHNEQFFGPGTRLTVL.

The chain joins TRBV5-1 to TRBJ2-3; D unclear. The length of the CDR3 is 15 residues. Trimming stripped 1 base from V and 5 bases from J, with 14 bases between. CDR1 and CDR2 from the germline V gene are SGHRS and YFSETQ. In DNA form, the CDR3 reads TGCGCCAGCAGCTTGCGACGGGCAGGTCGAGATACGCAGTATTTT. Amino acid sequence: CASSLRRAGRDTQYF.

The chain employs TRBV7-9 and TRBJ1-1; D is unresolved. The CDR3 is 12 residues long. CDR1 SEHNR and CDR2 FQNEAQ come from the germline V gene (reference sequence). V was clipped by 3 bases and J by 2 bases, with 4 bases between them. The CDR3 is CASSFRNTEAFF. CDR3 sequence (DNA): TGTGCCAGCAGCTTCAGAAACACTGAAGCTTTCTTT.

The chain is built from TRBV7-9 and TRBJ2-7, with D perhaps TRBD1 (7 bases). In germline, CDR1 is SEHNR, CDR2 FQNEAQ (reference sequence). The length of the CDR3 is 16 residues. V lost 5 bases to trimming and J lost 3 bases, with 20 bases between them. In DNA, the CDR3 is TGTGCCAGCAGCCCAGGAGGAGGGGGCGCCCACTACGAGCAGTACTTC. Translation: CASSPGGGGAHYEQYF.